These 21 T cell receptor beta chains were sequenced from one sample in a study of vaccination effects on CD4 cells after COVID-19 (dated 2022 in TCRdb). In the ViraFEST assay, PBMC were stimulated with viral peptide pools, and TCR sequencing was then used to find antigen-specific CD4+ T cell clonotypes based on their expansion. After around 10 days of culture, CD4+ T cells were isolated with the EasySep CD4+ T cell isolation kit. None of the healthy vaccine recipients had a prior SARS-CoV-2 infection, which was confirmed by nucleocapsid antibody tests that came back negative both before and after vaccination. Library creation used the immunoSEQ multiplex PCR assay. TCRdb mirrors the immuneACCESS table, restricted to in-frame sequences. Some clones are absent from its copies; in checked studies, under half trace to an unresolved V gene, and the reason for the others is unknown. A total of tens of thousands of clones appear in this sample, roughly 80% of them only once. The top ten hold less than 15% of the sample.

These receptors' targets are unknown. Source: CD4+ T cells from PBMCs cultured with SARS-CoV-2 spike peptides, taken before COVID-19 vaccination. The cell subset or site label of this sample denotes: SARS-CoV-2 spike overlapping peptide pool stimulation. These TCRs come from a human donor who received a COVID-19 vaccine.

The chain is built from TRBV6-6 and TRBJ2-1; D call uncertain. CDR1 is MNHNY and CDR2 is SVGAGI in the germline V gene (reference sequence). CDR3 length equals 15 residues. The V end was cut by 0 bases, the J end by 0 bases, with 6 bases between. Here the CDR3 DNA reads TGTGCCAGCAGTTACTCAGGGTCCTCCTACAATGAGCAGTTCTTC. This gives the protein CASSYSGSSYNEQFF.

This chain links TRBV7-9 with TRBJ1-1; unclear D gene. Trimming pared 2 bases from V and 7 bases from J, leaving 2 bases between. Germline lookup yields CDR1 SEHNR and CDR2 FQNEAQ (reference sequence). This CDR3 has 10 residues. Here the CDR3 reads CASSLHEAFF. CDR3 in DNA: TGTGCCAGCAGCTTACATGAAGCTTTCTTT.

The chain is built from TRBV10-3 and TRBJ2-1, with 14 bases that match TRBD2. With V trimmed by 5 bases and J by 0 bases, 6 bases remained unmatched. Germline V CDR1 and CDR2: ENHRY, SYGVKD. This CDR3 is built from 18 residues. CDR3 DNA: TGTGCCATCAGTCCCCGGGGACTAGCGGGGGACTCCTACAATGAGCAGTTCTTC. Translated, it gives CAISPRGLAGDSYNEQFF.

In its sample, this clone was seen a few times. The chain uses TRBV28 and TRBJ1-5; the match to TRBD1 covers 10 bases. Trimming took 1 base from V and 7 from J; bases not matched to a gene: 7. The CDR3 loop spans 16 amino acids. From germline, CDR1 is MDHEN and CDR2 SYDVKM. CDR3 residues: CASSLYPTGGRQPQHF. The DNA for the CDR3 is TGTGCCAGCAGTTTATATCCGACAGGGGGCAGGCAGCCCCAGCATTTT.

The CDR3 DNA reads TGTGCCAGCAGTCCTATGAACAATTCACCCCTCCACTTT. Translated: CASSPMNNSPLHF. The gene calls are TRBV12-3 or TRBV12-4 and TRBJ1-6; D not certain. CDR3 length: 13 amino acids. The V and J ends lost 5 bases and 7 bases respectively, with 9 bases between them.

This clone appeared once. This chain uses TRBV5-1 with TRBJ2-3; 7 bases align to TRBD1. After removal of 3 bases from V and 0 bases from J, the junction contained 7 bases not matched to a gene. CDR1 and CDR2 from the germline V gene are SGHRS and YFSETQ. This CDR3 has 16 amino acids. CDR3 DNA: TGCGCCAGCAGCTCAAGAGGGGGCTCTAGCACAGATACGCAGTATTTT. This translates into CASSSRGGSSTDTQYF.

V gene TRBV2 combines with J gene TRBJ1-5; 7 bases map to TRBD1. V shed 6 bases and J 4 bases; nucleotides not matched to a gene: 6. This CDR3 contains 14 residues. CDR1 SNHLY and CDR2 FYNNEI come from the germline V gene. The CDR3 loop reads CASRKGQLNQPQHF. The CDR3 bases are TGTGCCAGCAGGAAGGGACAGCTAAATCAGCCCCAGCATTTT.

This chain links TRBV5-5 with TRBJ2-4, with D perhaps TRBD1 (6 bases). Germline V gives CDR1 SGHKS, CDR2 YYEKEE (reference sequence). The CDR3 covers 16 residues. V lost 5 bases, J lost 9 bases, and 24 bases lay in between. CDR3 loop: CASSALGQGTISIQYF. The CDR3 DNA reads TGTGCCAGCAGTGCTCTAGGGCAGGGGACGATTAGCATTCAGTACTTC.

V usage is TRBV19 and J usage is TRBJ1-2; TRBD1 matches at 7 bases. Losses at the gene ends were 3 bases for V and 8 bases for J; bases not matched to a gene: 6. Germline V gives CDR1 LNHDA, CDR2 SQIVND (reference sequence). This CDR3 is 13 amino acids long. The CDR3, as DNA: TGTGCCAGTAGTATTCGACAGGGTAACGGCTACACCTTC. Protein product: CASSIRQGNGYTF.

This chain uses TRBV6-5 with TRBJ2-5, with 8 nucleotides matching TRBD1. V trimming: 6 bases; J trimming: 7 bases; junction bases outside the gene matches: 7. CDR3 length: 13 residues. Germline CDR1 is MNHEY and CDR2 is SVGAGI. The CDR3 sequence: CASSRGQGGTQYF. In DNA, the CDR3 is TGTGCCAGCAGCCGAGGACAGGGAGGGACCCAGTACTTC.

J is TRBJ1-1 and V is TRBV30; TRBD1 matches at 7 bases. The CDR3 is made up of 14 amino acids. V shed 4 bases, J shed 5 bases, and the junction held 10 bases outside the gene matches. Germline values: CDR1 GTSNPN, CDR2 SVGIG (reference sequence). In nucleotides, the CDR3 is TGTGCCTGGAAGAGGGACAGACGGTCGACTGAAGCTTTCTTT. Translation: CAWKRDRRSTEAFF.

The J gene is TRBJ2-2, the V gene TRBV11-3; no clear D gene. The CDR3 length is 16 residues. Trimming cost V 5 bases and J 0 bases, with 13 bases left between them. Germline CDR1 and CDR2: SGHNT and YENEEA. CDR3 in amino acids: CASSRRTAPNTGELFF. The DNA of the CDR3 is TGTGCCAGCAGCCGAAGGACGGCCCCGAACACCGGGGAGCTGTTTTTT.

V usage is TRBV28 and J usage is TRBJ2-5; possibly TRBD1 or TRBD2 for D (6 bases each). Trimming cost V 2 bases and J 5 bases, with 9 bases left between them. The germline gives CDR1 MDHEN, CDR2 SYDVKM. The CDR3 is made up of 13 amino acids. CDR3 sequence (DNA): TGTGCCAGCAGTTTAGGGGGGCTGGAGACCCAGTACTTC. It encodes CASSLGGLETQYF.

V is TRBV30 and J is TRBJ1-4, with a weak D call TRBD1 (5 bases). The germline gives CDR1 GTSNPN, CDR2 SVGIG (reference sequence). The CDR3 loop spans 14 amino acids. Trimming took off 1 base at V and 4 bases at J, with 10 bases between the two ends. DNA of the CDR3: TGTGCCTGGAGTGGAGGGGCGATTAATGAAAAACTGTTTTTT. This codes for CAWSGGAINEKLFF.

This sequence joins TRBV7-9 and TRBJ2-5, with 8 bases that match TRBD1. Trimming removed 5 bases from V and 2 bases from J; junction bases left unmatched: 4. The V gene's germline CDR1 is SEHNR and CDR2 FQNEAQ (reference sequence). The CDR3 covers 14 residues. CDR3 region: CASSLWTGQETQYF. CDR3 sequence (DNA): TGTGCCAGCAGCCTCTGGACAGGGCAAGAGACCCAGTACTTC.

The rearrangement joins TRBV4-2 to TRBJ1-2, with a weak D call TRBD1 (5 bases). There are 12 residues in the CDR3. Germline V gives CDR1 LGHNA, CDR2 YNFKEQ. Trimming cost V 4 bases and J 14 bases, with 17 bases left between them. Here the CDR3 DNA reads TGTGCCAGCAGCCCTATTCAGGGCCAGGTAACCTTC. This encodes CASSPIQGQVTF.

This clone was recorded a few times. The chain carries TRBV7-8 and TRBJ1-2; no firm D call. The germline V and J ends were trimmed by 4 bases and 5 bases, with 23 bases remaining between them. The CDR3 sequence is 17 residues long. Germline V gives CDR1 SGHVS, CDR2 FQNEAQ. The CDR3 DNA reads as TGTGCCAGCAGCTCAAGATCATCGAGGGATATGGGGTATGGCTACACCTTC. Translation gives CASSSRSSRDMGYGYTF.

This clone was found once. The CDR3 bases are TGTGCCAGCAGTAGGACAGGGGGACACACTGAAGCTTTCTTT. Protein: CASSRTGGHTEAFF. The chain uses TRBV6-5 and TRBJ1-1, with 10 bases that match TRBD1. With 5 bases clipped from V and 3 bases from J, the junction kept 3 bases outside the gene matches. Germline CDR1 reads MNHEY; CDR2 reads SVGAGI. The CDR3 covers 14 residues.

This clone was seen a single time. The chain couples TRBV30 to TRBJ2-2; D might be TRBD2 (7 bases). Germline CDR1 reads GTSNPN; CDR2 reads SVGIG (reference sequence). The CDR3 runs to 18 residues. Trimming cost V 1 base and J 3 bases, with 21 bases left between them. CDR3 DNA sequence: TGTGCCTGGAGTGCCTTCTCCCGGGGGCGGGGGTACACCGGGGAGCTGTTTTTT. It codes for CAWSAFSRGRGYTGELFF.

The chain joins TRBV7-3 to TRBJ2-3; the match to TRBD2 covers 8 bases. Germline V gives CDR1 SGHTA, CDR2 FQGTGA. The CDR3 has 15 residues. J lost 6 bases, V lost 0 bases, and 5 bases had no gene match. The CDR3 region has the DNA TGTGCCAGCAGCTTAACGGGGACTAGAACGGATACGCAGTATTTT. It encodes CASSLTGTRTDTQYF.

The gene calls are TRBV6-5 and TRBJ2-2; 10 nucleotides agree with TRBD1. With 7 bases clipped from V and 5 bases from J, the junction kept 7 bases outside the gene matches. Germline V gene sequence: CDR1 MNHEY, CDR2 SVGAGI. The CDR3 consists of 15 residues. The CDR3 DNA reads TGTGCCAGCAACCCGGGACAGGGGAGGACCGGGGAGCTGTTTTTT. Translated: CASNPGQGRTGELFF.